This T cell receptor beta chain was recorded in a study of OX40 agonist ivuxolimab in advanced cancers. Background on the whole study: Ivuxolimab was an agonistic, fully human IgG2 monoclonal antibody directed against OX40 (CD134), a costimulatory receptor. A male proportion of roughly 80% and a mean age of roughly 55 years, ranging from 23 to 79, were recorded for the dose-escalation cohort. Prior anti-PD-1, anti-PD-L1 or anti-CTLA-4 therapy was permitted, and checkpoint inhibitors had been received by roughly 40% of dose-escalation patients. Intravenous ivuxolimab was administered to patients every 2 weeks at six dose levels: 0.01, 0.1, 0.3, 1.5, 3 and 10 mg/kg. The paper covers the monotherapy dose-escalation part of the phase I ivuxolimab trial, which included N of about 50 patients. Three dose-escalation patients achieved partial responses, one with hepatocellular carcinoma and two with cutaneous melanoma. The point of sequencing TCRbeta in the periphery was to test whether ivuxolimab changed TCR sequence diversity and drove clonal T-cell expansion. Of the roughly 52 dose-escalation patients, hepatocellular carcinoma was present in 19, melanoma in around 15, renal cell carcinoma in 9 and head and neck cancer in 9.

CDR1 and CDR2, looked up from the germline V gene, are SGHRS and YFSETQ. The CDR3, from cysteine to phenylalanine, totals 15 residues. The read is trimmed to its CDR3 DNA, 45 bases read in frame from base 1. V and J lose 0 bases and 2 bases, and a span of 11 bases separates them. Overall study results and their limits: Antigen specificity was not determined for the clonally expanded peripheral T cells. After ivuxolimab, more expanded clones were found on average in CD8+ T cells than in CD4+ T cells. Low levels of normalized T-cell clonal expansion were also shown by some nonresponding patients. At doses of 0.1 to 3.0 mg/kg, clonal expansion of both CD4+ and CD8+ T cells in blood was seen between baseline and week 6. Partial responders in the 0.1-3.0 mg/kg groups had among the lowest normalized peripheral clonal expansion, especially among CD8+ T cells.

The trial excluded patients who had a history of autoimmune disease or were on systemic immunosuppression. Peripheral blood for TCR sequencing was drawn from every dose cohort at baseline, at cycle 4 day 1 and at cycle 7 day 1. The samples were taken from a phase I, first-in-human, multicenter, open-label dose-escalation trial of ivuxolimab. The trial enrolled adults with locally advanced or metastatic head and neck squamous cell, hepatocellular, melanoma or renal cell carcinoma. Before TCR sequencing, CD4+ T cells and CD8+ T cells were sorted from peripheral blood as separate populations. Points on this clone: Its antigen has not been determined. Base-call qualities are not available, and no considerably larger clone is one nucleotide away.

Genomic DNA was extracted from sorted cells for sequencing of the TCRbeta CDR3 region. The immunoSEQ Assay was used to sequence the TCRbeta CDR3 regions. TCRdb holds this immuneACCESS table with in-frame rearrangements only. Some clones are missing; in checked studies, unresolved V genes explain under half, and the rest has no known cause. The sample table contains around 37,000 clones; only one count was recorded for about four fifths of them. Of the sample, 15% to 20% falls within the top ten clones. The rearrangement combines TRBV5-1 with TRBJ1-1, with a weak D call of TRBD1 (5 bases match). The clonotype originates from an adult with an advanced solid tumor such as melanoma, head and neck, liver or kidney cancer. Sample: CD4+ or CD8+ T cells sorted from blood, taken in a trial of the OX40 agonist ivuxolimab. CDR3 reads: CASSLDRGINTEAFF. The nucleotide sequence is TGCGCCAGCAGCTTGGATAGGGGAATAAACACTGAAGCTTTCTTT. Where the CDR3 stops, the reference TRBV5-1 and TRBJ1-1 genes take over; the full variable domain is KAGVTQTPRYLIKTRGQQVTLSCSPISGHRSVSWYQQTPGQGLQFLFEYFSETQRNKGNFPGRFSGRQFSNSRSEMNVSTLELGDSALYLCASSLDRGINTEAFFGQGTRLTVV.